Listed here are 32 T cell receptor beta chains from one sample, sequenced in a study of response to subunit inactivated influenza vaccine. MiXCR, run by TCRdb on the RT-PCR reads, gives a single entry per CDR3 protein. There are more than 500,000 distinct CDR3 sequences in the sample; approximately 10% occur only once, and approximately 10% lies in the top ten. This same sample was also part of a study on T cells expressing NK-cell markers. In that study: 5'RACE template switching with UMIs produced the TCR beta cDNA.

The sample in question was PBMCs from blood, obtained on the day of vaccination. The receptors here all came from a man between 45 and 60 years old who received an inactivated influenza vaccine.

In DNA, the CDR3 is TGCGCCAGCAGACTAGCGGGGGCCCGAGAAGAGACCCAGTACTTC. Protein: CASRLAGAREETQYF. This sequence joins TRBV5-1 and TRBJ2-5; 11 nucleotides line up with TRBD2. Germline loops: CDR1 SGHRS, CDR2 YFSETQ. The CDR3 runs to 15 residues. Losses at the gene ends were 5 bases for V and 3 bases for J; bases not matched to a gene: 6.

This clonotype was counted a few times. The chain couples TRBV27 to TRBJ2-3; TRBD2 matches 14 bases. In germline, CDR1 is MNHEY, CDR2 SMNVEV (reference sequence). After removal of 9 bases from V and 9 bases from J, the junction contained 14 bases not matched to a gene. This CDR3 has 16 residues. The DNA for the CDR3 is TGTGCCAGTGGATCCATCGCCGGGACTAGCGGGAGCACGCAGTATTTT. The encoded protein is CASGSIAGTSGSTQYF.

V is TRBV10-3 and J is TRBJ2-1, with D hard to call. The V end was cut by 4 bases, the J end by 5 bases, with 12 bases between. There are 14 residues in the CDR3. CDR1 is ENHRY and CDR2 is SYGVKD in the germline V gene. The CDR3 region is CAISALGSNNEQFF. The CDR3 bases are TGTGCCATCAGTGCTCTCGGGTCAAACAATGAGCAGTTCTTC.

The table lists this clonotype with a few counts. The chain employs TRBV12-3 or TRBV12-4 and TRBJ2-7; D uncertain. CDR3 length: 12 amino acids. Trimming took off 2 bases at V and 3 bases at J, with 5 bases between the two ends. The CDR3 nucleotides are TGTGCCAGCAGTTTAAACAACTACGAGCAGTACTTC. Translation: CASSLNNYEQYF.

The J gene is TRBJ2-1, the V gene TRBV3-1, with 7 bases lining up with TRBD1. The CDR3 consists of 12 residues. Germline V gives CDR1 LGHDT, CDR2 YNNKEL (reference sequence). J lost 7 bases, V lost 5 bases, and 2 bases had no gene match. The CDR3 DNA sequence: TGTGCCAGCAGCAAGGGGGCAAATGAGCAGTTCTTC. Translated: CASSKGANEQFF.

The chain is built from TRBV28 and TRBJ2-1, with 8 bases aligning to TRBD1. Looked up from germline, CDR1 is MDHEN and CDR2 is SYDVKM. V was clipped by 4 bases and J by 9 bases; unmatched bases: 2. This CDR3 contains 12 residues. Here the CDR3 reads CASSWTGIEQFF. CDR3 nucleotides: TGTGCCAGCAGTTGGACAGGGATTGAGCAGTTCTTC.

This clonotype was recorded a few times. The CDR3 spells CASSVRYGGLQETQYF. CDR3 in DNA: TGTGCCAGCAGCGTACGCTACGGGGGGCTACAAGAGACCCAGTACTTC. V gene TRBV7-9 combines with J gene TRBJ2-5; tentative D call: TRBD2 (7 bases). V was cut by 5 bases and J by 2 bases, with 18 bases left in between. The CDR3 loop spans 16 amino acids. Germline V CDR1 and CDR2: SEHNR, FQNEAQ (reference sequence).

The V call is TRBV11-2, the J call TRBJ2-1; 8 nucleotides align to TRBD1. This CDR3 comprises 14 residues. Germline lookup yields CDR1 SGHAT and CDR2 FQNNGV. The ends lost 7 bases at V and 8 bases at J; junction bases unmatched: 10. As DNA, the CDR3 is TGTGCCAGCACGGATCGGGGACAGGTCTATGAGCAGTTCTTC. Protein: CASTDRGQVYEQFF.

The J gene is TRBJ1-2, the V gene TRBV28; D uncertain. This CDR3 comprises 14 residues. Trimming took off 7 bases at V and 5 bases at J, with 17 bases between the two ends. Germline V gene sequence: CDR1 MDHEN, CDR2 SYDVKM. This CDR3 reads CASNPPGRGYGYTF. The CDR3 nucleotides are TGTGCCAGCAATCCCCCCGGACGAGGATATGGCTACACCTTC.

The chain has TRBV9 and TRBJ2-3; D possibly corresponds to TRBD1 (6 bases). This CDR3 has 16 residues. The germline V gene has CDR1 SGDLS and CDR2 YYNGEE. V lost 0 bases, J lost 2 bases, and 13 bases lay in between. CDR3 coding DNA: TGTGCCAGCAGCGTAGCTGCCCAGGGGTACACAGATACGCAGTATTTT. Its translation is CASSVAAQGYTDTQYF.

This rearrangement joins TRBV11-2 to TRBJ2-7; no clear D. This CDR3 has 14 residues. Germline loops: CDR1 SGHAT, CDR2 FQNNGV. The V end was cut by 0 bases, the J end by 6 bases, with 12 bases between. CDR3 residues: CASSLDAPLGEQYF. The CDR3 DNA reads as TGTGCCAGCAGCTTAGACGCACCGCTGGGCGAGCAGTACTTC.

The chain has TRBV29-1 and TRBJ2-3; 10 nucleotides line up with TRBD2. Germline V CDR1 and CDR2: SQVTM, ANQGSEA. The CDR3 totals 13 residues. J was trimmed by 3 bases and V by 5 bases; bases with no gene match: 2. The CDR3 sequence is CSVRAGGTDTQYF. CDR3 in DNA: TGCAGCGTTCGAGCGGGAGGGACAGATACGCAGTATTTT.

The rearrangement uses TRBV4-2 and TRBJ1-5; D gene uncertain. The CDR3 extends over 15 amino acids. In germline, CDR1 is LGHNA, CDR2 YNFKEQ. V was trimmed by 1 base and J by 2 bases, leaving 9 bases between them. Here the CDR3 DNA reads TGTGCCAGCAGCCAAGTAGCCGCGGGCAATCAGCCCCAGCATTTT. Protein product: CASSQVAAGNQPQHF.

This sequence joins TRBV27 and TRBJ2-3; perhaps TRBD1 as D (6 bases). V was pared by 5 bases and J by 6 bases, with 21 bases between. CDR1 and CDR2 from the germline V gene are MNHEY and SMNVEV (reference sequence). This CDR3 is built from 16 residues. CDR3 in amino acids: CASSLRQDPYWDTQYF. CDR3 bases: TGTGCCAGCAGTCTGAGACAGGACCCTTATTGGGATACGCAGTATTTT.

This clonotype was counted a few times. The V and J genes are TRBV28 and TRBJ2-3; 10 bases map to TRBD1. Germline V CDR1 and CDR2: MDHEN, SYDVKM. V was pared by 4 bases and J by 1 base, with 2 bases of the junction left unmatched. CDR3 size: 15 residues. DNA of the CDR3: TGTGCCAGCAGTTGGGACAGGGGAGGCACAGATACGCAGTATTTT. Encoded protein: CASSWDRGGTDTQYF.

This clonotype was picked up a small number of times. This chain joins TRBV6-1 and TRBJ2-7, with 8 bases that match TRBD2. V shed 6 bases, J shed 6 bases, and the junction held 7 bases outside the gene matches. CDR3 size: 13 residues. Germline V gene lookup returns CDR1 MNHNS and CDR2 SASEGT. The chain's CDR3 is CASRPSGSPEQYF. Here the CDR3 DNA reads TGTGCCAGCAGGCCCAGCGGGAGTCCCGAGCAGTACTTC.

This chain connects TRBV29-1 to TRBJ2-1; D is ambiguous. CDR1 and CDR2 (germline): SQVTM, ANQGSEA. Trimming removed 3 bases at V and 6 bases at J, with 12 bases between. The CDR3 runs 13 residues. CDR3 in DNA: TGCAGCGTTGAGGTTAACACCTTCAATGAGCAGTTCTTC. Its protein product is CSVEVNTFNEQFF.

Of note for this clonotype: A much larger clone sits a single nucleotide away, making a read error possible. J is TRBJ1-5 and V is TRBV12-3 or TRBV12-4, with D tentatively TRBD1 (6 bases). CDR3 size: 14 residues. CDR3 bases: TGTGCCGGCAGTTCCCTCAGGGGAAGCCAGCCCCAGCATTTT. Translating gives CAGSSLRGSQPQHF.

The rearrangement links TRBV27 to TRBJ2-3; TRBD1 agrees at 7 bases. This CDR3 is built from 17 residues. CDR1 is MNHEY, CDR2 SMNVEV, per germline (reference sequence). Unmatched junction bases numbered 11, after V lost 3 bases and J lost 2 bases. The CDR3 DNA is TGTGCCAGCAGTTTCCGGGGACAGACGGGGCTCACAGATACGCAGTATTTT. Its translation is CASSFRGQTGLTDTQYF.

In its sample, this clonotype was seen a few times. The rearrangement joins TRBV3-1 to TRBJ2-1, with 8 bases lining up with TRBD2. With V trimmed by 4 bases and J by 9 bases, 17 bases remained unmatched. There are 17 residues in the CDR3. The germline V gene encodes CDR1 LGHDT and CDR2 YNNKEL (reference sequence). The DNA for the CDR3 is TGTGCCAGCAGCCCCCCCGAGGGACTAGGAGGGCGAGCTGAGCAGTTCTTC. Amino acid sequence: CASSPPEGLGGRAEQFF.

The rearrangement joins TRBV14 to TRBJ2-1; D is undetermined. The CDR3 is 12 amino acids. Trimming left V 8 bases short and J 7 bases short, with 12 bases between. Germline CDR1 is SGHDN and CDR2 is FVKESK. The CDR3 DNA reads TGTGCCAGCCAAGTACCTGGGAATGAGCAGTTCTTC. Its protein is CASQVPGNEQFF.

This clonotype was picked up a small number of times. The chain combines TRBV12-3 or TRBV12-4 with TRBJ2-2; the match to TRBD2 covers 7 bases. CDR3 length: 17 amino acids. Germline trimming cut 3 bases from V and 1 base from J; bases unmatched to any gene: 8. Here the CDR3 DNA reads TGTGCCAGCAGTTTGTACCGAGCGGGGTTGAACACCGGGGAGCTGTTTTTT. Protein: CASSLYRAGLNTGELFF.

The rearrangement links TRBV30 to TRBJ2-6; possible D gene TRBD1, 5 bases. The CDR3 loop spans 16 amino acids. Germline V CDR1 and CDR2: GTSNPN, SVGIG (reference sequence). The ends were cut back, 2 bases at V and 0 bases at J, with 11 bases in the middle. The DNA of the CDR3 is TGTGCCTGGAGTTGGGGCCGGAACTCTGGGGCCAACGTCCTGACTTTC. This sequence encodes CAWSWGRNSGANVLTF.

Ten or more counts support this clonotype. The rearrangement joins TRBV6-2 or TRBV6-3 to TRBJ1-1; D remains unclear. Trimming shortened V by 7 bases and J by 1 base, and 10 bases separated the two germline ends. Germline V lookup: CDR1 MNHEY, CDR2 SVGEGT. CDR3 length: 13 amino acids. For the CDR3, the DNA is TGTGCCAGCACTAGGACCGGGAACACTGAAGCTTTCTTT. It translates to CASTRTGNTEAFF.

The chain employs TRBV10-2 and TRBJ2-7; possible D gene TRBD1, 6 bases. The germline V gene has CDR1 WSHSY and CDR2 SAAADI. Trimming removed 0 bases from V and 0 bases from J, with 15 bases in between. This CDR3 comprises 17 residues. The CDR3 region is CASSESLGTLSSYEQYF. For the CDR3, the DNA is TGCGCCAGCAGTGAGTCCTTAGGGACATTAAGCTCCTACGAGCAGTACTTC.

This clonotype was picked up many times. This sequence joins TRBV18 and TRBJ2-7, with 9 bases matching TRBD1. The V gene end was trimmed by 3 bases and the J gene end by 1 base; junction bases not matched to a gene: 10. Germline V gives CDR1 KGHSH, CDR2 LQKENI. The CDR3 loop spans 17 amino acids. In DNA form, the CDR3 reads TGTGCCAGCTCACCTTTGGAAACCGGGACAGGGTCCTACGAGCAGTACTTC. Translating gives CASSPLETGTGSYEQYF.

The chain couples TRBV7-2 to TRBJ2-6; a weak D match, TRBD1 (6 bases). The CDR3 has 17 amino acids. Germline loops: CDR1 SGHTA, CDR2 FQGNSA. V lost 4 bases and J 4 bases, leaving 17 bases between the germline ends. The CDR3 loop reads CASSYRSQGSGANVLTF. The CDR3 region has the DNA TGTGCCAGCAGCTACCGAAGTCAGGGGTCCGGGGCCAACGTCCTGACTTTC.

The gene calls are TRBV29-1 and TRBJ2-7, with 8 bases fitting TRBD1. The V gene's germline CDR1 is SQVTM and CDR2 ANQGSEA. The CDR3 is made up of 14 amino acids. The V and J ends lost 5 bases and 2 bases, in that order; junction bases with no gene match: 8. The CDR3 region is CSVSYRGRTYEQYF. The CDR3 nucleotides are TGCAGCGTTTCTTACAGGGGGAGAACCTACGAGCAGTACTTC.

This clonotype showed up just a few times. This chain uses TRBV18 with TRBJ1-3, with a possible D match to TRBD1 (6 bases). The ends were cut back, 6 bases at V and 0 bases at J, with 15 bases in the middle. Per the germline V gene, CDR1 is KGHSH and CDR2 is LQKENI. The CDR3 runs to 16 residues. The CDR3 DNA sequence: TGTGCCAGCTCGGCAGGACAGCCAGACTCTGGAAACACCATATATTTT. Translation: CASSAGQPDSGNTIYF. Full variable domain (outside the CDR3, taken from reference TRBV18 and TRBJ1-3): NAGVMQNPRHLVRRRGQEARLRCSPMKGHSHVYWYRQLPEEGLKFMVYLQKENIIDESGMPKERFSAEFPKEGPSILRIQQVVRGDSAAYFCASSAGQPDSGNTIYFGEGSWLTVV.

CDR3 amino acids: CASSLEGITTGELFF. The DNA of the CDR3 is TGTGCCAGCAGCTTAGAAGGTATAACCACCGGGGAGCTGTTTTTT. The chain has TRBV7-2 and TRBJ2-2; no definite D call. CDR3 size: 15 residues. Germline V gives CDR1 SGHTA, CDR2 FQGNSA. V lost 1 base, J lost 4 bases, and 10 bases lay in between. Using reference TRBV7-2 and TRBJ2-2 for the parts outside the CDR3, the full variable domain is GAGVSQSPSNKVTEKGKDVELRCDPISGHTALYWYRQSLGQGLEFLIYFQGNSAPDKSGLPSDRFSAERTGGSVSTLTIQRTQQEDSAVYLCASSLEGITTGELFFGEGSRLTVL.

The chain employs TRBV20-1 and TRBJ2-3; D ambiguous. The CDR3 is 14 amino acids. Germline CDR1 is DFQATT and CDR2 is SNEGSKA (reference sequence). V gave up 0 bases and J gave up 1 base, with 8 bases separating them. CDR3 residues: CSARDSKGTDTQYF. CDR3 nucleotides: TGCAGTGCTAGAGATAGTAAAGGCACAGATACGCAGTATTTT.

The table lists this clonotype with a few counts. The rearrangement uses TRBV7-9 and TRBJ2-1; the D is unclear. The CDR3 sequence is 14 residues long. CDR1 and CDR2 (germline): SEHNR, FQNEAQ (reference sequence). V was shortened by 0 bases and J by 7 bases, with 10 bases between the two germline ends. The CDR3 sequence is CASSLAVRSNEQFF. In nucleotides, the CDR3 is TGTGCCAGCAGCTTAGCGGTCAGGTCTAATGAGCAGTTCTTC.